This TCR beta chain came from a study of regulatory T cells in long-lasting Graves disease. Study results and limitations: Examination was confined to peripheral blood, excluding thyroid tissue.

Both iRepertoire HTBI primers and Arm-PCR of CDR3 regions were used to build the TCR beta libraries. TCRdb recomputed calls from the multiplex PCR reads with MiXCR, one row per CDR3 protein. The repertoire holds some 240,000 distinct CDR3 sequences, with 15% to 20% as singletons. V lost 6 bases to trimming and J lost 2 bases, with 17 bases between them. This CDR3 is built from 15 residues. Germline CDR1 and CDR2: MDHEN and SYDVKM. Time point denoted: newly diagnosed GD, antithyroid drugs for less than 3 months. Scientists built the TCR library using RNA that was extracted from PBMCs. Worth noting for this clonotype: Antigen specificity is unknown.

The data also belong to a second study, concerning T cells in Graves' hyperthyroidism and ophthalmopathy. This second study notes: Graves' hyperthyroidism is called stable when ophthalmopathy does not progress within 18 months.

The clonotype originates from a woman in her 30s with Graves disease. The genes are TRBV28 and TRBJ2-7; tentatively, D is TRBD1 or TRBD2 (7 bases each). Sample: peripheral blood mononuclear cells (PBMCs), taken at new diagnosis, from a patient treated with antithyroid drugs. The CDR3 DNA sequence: TGTGCCAGCAGGACCGCGGCAGGGGGGGCCTACGAGCAGTACTTC. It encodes CASRTAAGGAYEQYF.